The next 26 T cell receptor beta chains were all read from a single sample in a study of control samples from healthy donors and cancer patients (TCRdb year 2020). The library was built by means of the immunoSEQ multiplex PCR assay. Entries here come from immuneACCESS through TCRdb and include only in-frame sequences with V and J called. Some clones fail to appear in such tables; in the studies checked, an unresolved V gene covers under half of the shortfall, and the cause of the remainder is unknown. For this sample the table gives about 150,000 clones, of which 91% were detected only once. The top ten clones comprise approximately 3.4% of the sample. The sample was blood. The origin of the receptors is a man under 40 in good health.

This clone appeared a few times. The chain couples TRBV6-5 to TRBJ1-5, with D uncertain. Trimming cost V 0 bases and J 0 bases, with 9 bases left between them. Germline V gene data show CDR1 as MNHEY and CDR2 as SVGAGI. The CDR3 spans 16 residues. CDR3 sequence (DNA): TGTGCCAGCAGTTACTCGAAGGATCCTAGCAATCAGCCCCAGCATTTT. The encoded protein is CASSYSKDPSNQPQHF.

The chain recombines TRBV5-6 with TRBJ1-4, with 7 bases that match TRBD1. The germline V gene encodes CDR1 SGHDT and CDR2 YYEEEE. The CDR3 runs 16 residues. The V gene end was trimmed by 3 bases and the J gene end by 8 bases; junction bases not matched to a gene: 13. Here the CDR3 reads CASSSTLTGPGEKLFF. Here the CDR3 DNA reads TGTGCCAGCAGCTCGACACTGACAGGGCCGGGGGAAAAACTGTTTTTT.

This clone occurred once. This sequence joins TRBV2 and TRBJ1-6; 12 positions match TRBD1. J was trimmed by 8 bases and V by 4 bases; bases with no gene match: 12. Looked up from germline, CDR1 is SNHLY and CDR2 is FYNNEI. The CDR3 totals 18 residues. The CDR3 region is CASSGPGTGGGGDSPLHF. In DNA, the CDR3 is TGTGCCAGCAGTGGCCCCGGGACAGGGGGCGGCGGGGATTCACCCCTCCACTTT.

This sequence joins TRBV28 and TRBJ2-7; a possible D gene is TRBD2 (5 bases). The germline V gene encodes CDR1 MDHEN and CDR2 SYDVKM. CDR3 length: 12 residues. The V end lost 7 bases, the J end lost 4 bases, and 11 bases lay between the germline ends. CDR3 residues: CASTLTGYEQYF. The CDR3 DNA reads as TGTGCCAGCACCCTGACGGGGTACGAGCAGTACTTC. Combining the CDR3 with reference TRBV28 and TRBJ2-7 gives the whole variable domain DVKVTQSSRYLVKRTGEKVFLECVQDMDHENMFWYRQDPGLGLRLIYFSYDVKMKEKGDIPEGYSVSREKKERFSLILESASTNQTSMYLCASTLTGYEQYFGPGTRLTVT.

This chain links TRBV4-1 with TRBJ1-5; tentatively, D is TRBD1 (5 bases). This CDR3 spans 14 amino acids. The V gene's germline CDR1 is MGHRA and CDR2 YSYEKL. V gave up 1 base and J gave up 6 bases, with 10 bases separating them. CDR3 protein: CASSQAGTAQPQHF. Here the CDR3 DNA reads TGCGCCAGCAGCCAAGCGGGGACGGCTCAGCCCCAGCATTTT.

The V call is TRBV30, the J call TRBJ2-7; D is uncertain. In germline, CDR1 is GTSNPN, CDR2 SVGIG (reference sequence). The CDR3 has 12 amino acids. V was shortened by 3 bases and J by 6 bases, with 12 bases between the two germline ends. CDR3 sequence: CAWSVRNGEQYF. Here the CDR3 DNA reads TGTGCCTGGAGCGTAAGGAATGGCGAGCAGTACTTC. Full variable domain (rest looked up from reference TRBV30 and TRBJ2-7): SQTIHQWPATLVQPVGSPLSLECTVEGTSNPNLYWYRQAAGRGLQLLFYSVGIGQISSEVPQNLSASRPQDRQFILSSKKLLLSDSGFYLCAWSVRNGEQYFGPGTRLTVT.

The CDR3 loop is CATSDFTGFWGSPLHF. DNA of the CDR3: TGTGCCACCAGTGATTTTACAGGGTTCTGGGGTTCACCCCTCCACTTT. The chain joins TRBV24-1 to TRBJ1-6; tentative D call: TRBD1 (6 bases). The germline V and J ends were trimmed by 1 base and 9 bases, with 15 bases remaining between them. Germline V gene lookup returns CDR1 KGHDR and CDR2 SFDVKD. The CDR3 extends over 16 amino acids.

V gene TRBV5-6 combines with J gene TRBJ2-1; a weak D match, TRBD2 (6 bases). Germline V gives CDR1 SGHDT, CDR2 YYEEEE. This CDR3 has 16 amino acids. Trimming cost V 2 bases and J 7 bases, with 19 bases left between them. The CDR3 spells CASSLSLPSSGNEQFF. CDR3 coding DNA: TGTGCCAGCAGCTTATCCCTTCCCAGCAGCGGGAATGAGCAGTTCTTC.

The J gene is TRBJ2-7, the V gene TRBV5-8, with 10 bases identical to TRBD1. CDR3 length equals 14 residues. Germline CDR1 SGHTS, CDR2 YDEGEE. V lost 7 bases, J lost 2 bases, and 6 bases stayed unmatched. The CDR3 loop reads CASARDRGPYEQYF. The CDR3 region has the DNA TGTGCCAGCGCCCGGGACAGGGGACCCTACGAGCAGTACTTC.

This chain connects TRBV24-1 to TRBJ2-2; perhaps TRBD1 as D (5 bases). Germline lookup yields CDR1 KGHDR and CDR2 SFDVKD. V lost 1 base and J 3 bases, leaving 5 bases between the germline ends. CDR3 size: 14 residues. CDR3 sequence: CATSDFRDTGELFF. The CDR3, as DNA: TGTGCCACCAGTGATTTCAGGGACACCGGGGAGCTGTTTTTT.

The chain carries TRBV12-3 or TRBV12-4 and TRBJ1-2; no definite D call. The length of the CDR3 is 12 residues. V was cut by 3 bases and J by 8 bases, with 10 bases left in between. In DNA, the CDR3 is TGTGCCAGCAGTTTGGGATCGGGGGGCTACACCTTC. Protein sequence: CASSLGSGGYTF.

The gene calls are TRBV19 and TRBJ1-2; TRBD1 matches at 8 bases. The germline CDR1 and CDR2 sequences are LNHDA and SQIVND (reference sequence). With V trimmed by 6 bases and J by 5 bases, 11 bases remained unmatched. The CDR3 is made up of 15 amino acids. The CDR3 loop is CASSITTGELYGYTF. Here the CDR3 DNA reads TGTGCCAGTAGCATCACGACAGGGGAATTGTATGGCTACACCTTC.

This chain connects TRBV11-2 to TRBJ2-1; 12 bases are shared with TRBD2. The ends lost 1 base at V and 5 bases at J; junction bases unmatched: 9. This CDR3 contains 18 residues. Germline V gene sequence: CDR1 SGHAT, CDR2 FQNNGV. The CDR3 nucleotides read TGTGCCAGCAGCTTAGTTACTAGCGGGGGGCGCACACACAATGAGCAGTTCTTC. The encoded protein is CASSLVTSGGRTHNEQFF.

The chain links TRBV7-3 to TRBJ2-6, with D unresolved. CDR1 SGHTA and CDR2 FQGTGA come from the germline V gene. The CDR3 has 15 residues. Trimming cost V 0 bases and J 2 bases, with 5 bases left between them. The CDR3 here is CASSLTGAGANVLTF. In DNA, the CDR3 is TGTGCCAGCAGCTTAACAGGTGCTGGGGCCAACGTCCTGACTTTC.

CDR3 nucleotide sequence: TGTGCCATCAGTGAGCAGGCGGGGGTCAGCGGGGAGCTGTTTTTT. This encodes CAISEQAGVSGELFF. This rearrangement joins TRBV10-3 to TRBJ2-2; 7 positions agree with TRBD2. The ends lost 2 bases at V and 7 bases at J; junction bases unmatched: 7. Germline V gene data show CDR1 as ENHRY and CDR2 as SYGVKD. This CDR3 contains 15 residues.

The chain uses TRBV9 and TRBJ1-2; D possibly corresponds to TRBD1 (6 bases). CDR1 and CDR2 from the germline V gene are SGDLS and YYNGEE. CDR3 length: 12 amino acids. Trimming cost V 6 bases and J 6 bases, with 12 bases left between them. The CDR3 spells CASNSQGDGYTF. DNA of the CDR3: TGTGCCAGCAACTCACAGGGCGATGGCTACACCTTC.

The chain has TRBV27 and TRBJ2-2; the match to TRBD1 covers 7 bases. With V trimmed by 3 bases and J by 4 bases, 5 bases remained unmatched. Germline values: CDR1 MNHEY, CDR2 SMNVEV (reference sequence). The CDR3 has 15 residues. DNA for the CDR3: TGTGCCAGCAGTTTGGGGACAGTACTCACCGGGGAGCTGTTTTTT. As protein: CASSLGTVLTGELFF.

The V call is TRBV9, the J call TRBJ1-5, with 9 bases aligning to TRBD1. The V gene's germline CDR1 is SGDLS and CDR2 YYNGEE. The length of the CDR3 is 14 residues. The junction had 6 bases not matched to a gene; V was cut back by 4 bases and J by 7 bases. Written as DNA, the CDR3 is TGTGCCAGCAGCTTGGGACAGGGACCGCAGCCCCAGCATTTT. Translated: CASSLGQGPQPQHF.

The chain links TRBV15 to TRBJ1-2; D is uncertain. Deletions cut 1 base from V and 5 bases from J, with 11 bases between. The CDR3 contains 14 residues. Per germline, CDR1 LNHNV and CDR2 YYDKDF (reference sequence). The CDR3 reads CATSRAGSTYGYTF. CDR3 DNA: TGTGCCACCAGCAGAGCGGGTTCCACTTATGGCTACACCTTC.

The gene calls are TRBV5-8 and TRBJ1-4; D not certain. The V end was cut by 3 bases, the J end by 4 bases, with 10 bases between. The CDR3 runs 14 residues. Looked up from germline, CDR1 is SGHTS and CDR2 is YDEGEE. CDR3 in amino acids: CASSSRSYNEKLFF. The CDR3 nucleotides are TGTGCCAGCAGCTCTAGAAGTTATAATGAAAAACTGTTTTTT.

This sequence joins TRBV27 and TRBJ1-3; tentative D call: TRBD1 (6 bases). The germline V gene has CDR1 MNHEY and CDR2 SMNVEV (reference sequence). The CDR3 loop spans 12 amino acids. This CDR3 is CASGEIGNTIYF. The CDR3 bases are TGTGCGTCAGGGGAAATTGGAAACACCATATATTTT.

J is TRBJ2-3 and V is TRBV9; TRBD2 matches at 8 bases. The CDR3 totals 15 residues. The germline V gene has CDR1 SGDLS and CDR2 YYNGEE. V trimming: 0 bases; J trimming: 4 bases; junction bases outside the gene matches: 4. CDR3 sequence reads: CASSVVGGAADTQYF. Written as DNA, the CDR3 is TGTGCCAGCAGCGTAGTCGGGGGGGCCGCAGATACGCAGTATTTT.

The V call is TRBV29-1, the J call TRBJ1-1, with TRBD1 identical over 8 bases. V lost 5 bases and J lost 0; bases outside the gene matches: 2. Looked up from germline, CDR1 is SQVTM and CDR2 is ANQGSEA. CDR3 size: 13 residues. The CDR3, as DNA: TGCAGCGTTTTACAGGGGGTGAACACTGAAGCTTTCTTT. It encodes CSVLQGVNTEAFF.

V usage is TRBV18 and J usage is TRBJ2-2; D is unresolved. The germline V gene has CDR1 KGHSH and CDR2 LQKENI. The CDR3 has 13 residues. V lost 6 bases and J 4 bases, leaving 9 bases between the germline ends. The CDR3 loop reads CASSQRGTGELFF. CDR3 in DNA: TGTGCCAGCTCTCAAAGAGGCACCGGGGAGCTGTTTTTT.

This chain joins TRBV7-6 and TRBJ2-1; the match to TRBD2 covers 10 bases. The CDR3 extends over 16 amino acids. CDR1 and CDR2 from the germline V gene are SGHVS and FNYEAQ. Trimming took 5 bases from V and 3 from J; bases not matched to a gene: 7. CDR3 bases: TGTGCCAGCAGCCATCTTACTAGCGGGAACTACAATGAGCAGTTCTTC. The encoded protein is CASSHLTSGNYNEQFF. Together with reference TRBV7-6 and TRBJ2-1, the CDR3 gives the full variable domain: GAGVSQSPRYKVTKRGQDVALRCDPISGHVSLYWYRQALGQGPEFLTYFNYEAQQDKSGLPNDRFSAERPEGSISTLTIQRTEQRDSAMYRCASSHLTSGNYNEQFFGPGTRLTVL.

The chain links TRBV4-1 to TRBJ2-2, with D unclear. The CDR3 length is 15 residues. Germline loops: CDR1 MGHRA, CDR2 YSYEKL. V lost 4 bases to trimming and J lost 7 bases, with 16 bases between them. CDR3 loop: CASSLRGVTIGELFF. In DNA, the CDR3 is TGCGCCAGCAGCCTTCGTGGCGTTACCATCGGGGAGCTGTTTTTT.